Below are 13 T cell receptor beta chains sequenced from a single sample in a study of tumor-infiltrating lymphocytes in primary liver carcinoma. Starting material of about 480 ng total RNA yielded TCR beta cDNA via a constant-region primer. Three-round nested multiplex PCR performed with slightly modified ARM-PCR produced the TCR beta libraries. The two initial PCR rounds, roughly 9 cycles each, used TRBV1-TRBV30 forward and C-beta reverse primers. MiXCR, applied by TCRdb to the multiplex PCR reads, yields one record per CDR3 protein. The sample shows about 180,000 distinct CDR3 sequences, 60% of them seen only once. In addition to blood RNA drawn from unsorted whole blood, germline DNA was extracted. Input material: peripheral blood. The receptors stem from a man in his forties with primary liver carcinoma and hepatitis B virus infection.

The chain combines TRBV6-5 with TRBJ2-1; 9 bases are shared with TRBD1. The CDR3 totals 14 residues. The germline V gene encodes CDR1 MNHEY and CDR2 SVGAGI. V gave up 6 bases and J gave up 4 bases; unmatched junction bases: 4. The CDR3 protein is CASSAQGAYNEQFF. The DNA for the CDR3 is TGTGCCAGCAGCGCACAGGGGGCGTACAATGAGCAGTTCTTC.

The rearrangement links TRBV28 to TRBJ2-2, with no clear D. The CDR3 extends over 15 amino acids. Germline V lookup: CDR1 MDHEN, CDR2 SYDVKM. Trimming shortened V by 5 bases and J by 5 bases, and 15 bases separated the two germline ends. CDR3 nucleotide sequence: TGTGCCAGCAGTCCGCCGAGAGCTTGGACCGGGGAGCTGTTTTTT. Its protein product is CASSPPRAWTGELFF.

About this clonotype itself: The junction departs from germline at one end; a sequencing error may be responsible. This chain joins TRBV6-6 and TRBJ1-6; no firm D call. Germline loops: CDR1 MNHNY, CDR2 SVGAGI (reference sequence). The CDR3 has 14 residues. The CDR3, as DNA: TGTGCCAACAGTCCGGGCATGGGGAATTCACCCCTCCACTTT. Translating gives CANSPGMGNSPLHF.

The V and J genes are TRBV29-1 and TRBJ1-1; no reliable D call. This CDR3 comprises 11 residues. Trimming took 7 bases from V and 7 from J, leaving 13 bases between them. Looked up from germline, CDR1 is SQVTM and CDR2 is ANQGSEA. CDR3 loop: CSAGRVDEAFF. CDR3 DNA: TGCAGCGCTGGTAGGGTCGATGAAGCTTTCTTT.

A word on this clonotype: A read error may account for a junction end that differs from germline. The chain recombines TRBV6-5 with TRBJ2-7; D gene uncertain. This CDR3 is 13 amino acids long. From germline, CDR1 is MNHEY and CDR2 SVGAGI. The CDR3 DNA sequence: TGTGCCAGCGGCAAAACAAGCTCCTACGAGCAGCACTTC. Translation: CASGKTSSYEQHF.

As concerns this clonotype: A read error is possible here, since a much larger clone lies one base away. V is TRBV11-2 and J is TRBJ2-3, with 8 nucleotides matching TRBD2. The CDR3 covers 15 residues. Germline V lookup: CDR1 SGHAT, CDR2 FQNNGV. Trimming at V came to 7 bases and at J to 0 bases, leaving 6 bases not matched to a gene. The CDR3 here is CASNFTSGSTDTQYF. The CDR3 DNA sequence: TGTGCCAGCAACTTTACTAGCGGAAGCACAGATACGCAGTATTTT.

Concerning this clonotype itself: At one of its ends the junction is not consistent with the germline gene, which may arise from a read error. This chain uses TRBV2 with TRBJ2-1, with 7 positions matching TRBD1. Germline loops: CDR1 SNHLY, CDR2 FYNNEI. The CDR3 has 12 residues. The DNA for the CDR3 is TGCGCCGGCAGGGACAGCTACAATGAGCAGTTCTTC. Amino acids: CAGRDSYNEQFF.

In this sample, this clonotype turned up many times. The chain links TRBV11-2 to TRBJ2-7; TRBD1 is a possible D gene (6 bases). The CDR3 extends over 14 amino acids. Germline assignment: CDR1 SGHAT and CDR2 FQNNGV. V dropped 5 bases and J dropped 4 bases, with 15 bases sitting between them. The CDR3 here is CASSPGTSTYEQYF. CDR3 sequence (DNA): TGTGCCAGCAGCCCCGGGACATCCACTTACGAGCAGTACTTC.

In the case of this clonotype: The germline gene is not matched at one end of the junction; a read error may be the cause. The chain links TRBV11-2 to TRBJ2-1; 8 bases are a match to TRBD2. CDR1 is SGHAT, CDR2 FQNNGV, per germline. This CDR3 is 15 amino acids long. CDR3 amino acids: CTSSREAGGNNEQFF. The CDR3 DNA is TGTACCAGCAGCAGAGAGGCGGGAGGTAACAATGAGCAGTTCTTC.

The CDR3 DNA is TGCAGCGCGGAGCGGGAGGGTCGTGAGACCCAGTACTTC. This encodes CSAEREGRETQYF. The V and J genes are TRBV29-1 and TRBJ2-5; 10 nucleotides agree with TRBD2. Per the germline V gene, CDR1 is SQVTM and CDR2 is ANQGSEA. The length of the CDR3 is 13 residues. The J segment lost 5 bases and the V segment lost 7 bases, leaving 7 bases of the junction unmatched.

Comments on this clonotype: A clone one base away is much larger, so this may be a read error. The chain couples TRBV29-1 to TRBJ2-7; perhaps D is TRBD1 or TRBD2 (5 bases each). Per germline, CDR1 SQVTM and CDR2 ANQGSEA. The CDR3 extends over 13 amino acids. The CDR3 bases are TGCAGCGTACTCGGGACGGTCTCCTGCGAGCAGTACTTC. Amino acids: CSVLGTVSCEQYF.

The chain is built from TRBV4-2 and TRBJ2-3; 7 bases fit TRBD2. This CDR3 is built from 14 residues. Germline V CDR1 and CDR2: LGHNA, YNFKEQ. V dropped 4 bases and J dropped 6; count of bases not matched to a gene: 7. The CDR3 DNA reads TGTGCCAGCAGCCTAGCGGGCAGAGAGGATACGCAGTATTTT. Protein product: CASSLAGREDTQYF.

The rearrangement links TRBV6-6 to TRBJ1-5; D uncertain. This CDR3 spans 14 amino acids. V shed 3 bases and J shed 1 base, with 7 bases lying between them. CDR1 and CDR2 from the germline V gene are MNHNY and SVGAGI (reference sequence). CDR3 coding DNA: TGTGCCAGCAGTTATTTGGGGAGCAATCAGCCCCAGCATTTT. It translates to CASSYLGSNQPQHF.